These T cell receptor beta chains were read from a single sample in a study of human T cells and chemical hapten exposure. TCRdb independently ran MiXCR on the RACE reads; one entry per CDR3 protein. The sample yields a few hundred thousand distinct CDR3 sequences, 4% to 5.5% seen once. Sequencing was performed on whole blood, taken in connection with sensitization to the hapten diphenylcyclopropenone (DPC). The source of these receptors is a woman aged 50 to 60 with alopecia areata. Some clones in this sample may be carry-over from other donors' samples. CDR3s include the opening cysteine and the closing phenylalanine or tryptophan. The D gene is left open where the match is weak. Clone size is not always given. Where it is, it says once, few, many or a class for expanded clones.

size	V	J	D	CDR3	DNA
many	TRBV5-1	TRBJ1-2	.	CASRLRWGTTNYGYTF	TGCGCCAGCAGACTACGATGGGGGACCACTAACTATGGCTACACCTTC
many	TRBV7-3	TRBJ1-6	.	CASSENAGFGNSPLHF	TGTGCCAGCAGCGAGAATGCGGGTTTCGGTAATTCACCCCTCCACTTT
many	TRBV25-1	TRBJ1-5	.	CASSPSAWDNQPQHF	TGTGCCAGCAGTCCCTCGGCCTGGGACAATCAGCCCCAGCATTTT
many	TRBV3-1	TRBJ1-2	.	CASSHLMDTYYGYTF	TGTGCCAGCAGCCACCTGATGGACACCTACTATGGCTACACCTTC
few	TRBV2	TRBJ2-3	TRBD2	CASSERLAGITDTQYF	TGTGCCAGCAGTGAACGTCTAGCGGGGATCACAGATACGCAGTATTTT
many	TRBV5-5	TRBJ2-7	TRBD1	CASSPDRGQTYEQYF	TGTGCCAGCAGCCCGGACAGGGGGCAGACCTACGAGCAGTACTTC
many	TRBV28	TRBJ1-4	.	CASTRHSNEKLFF	TGTGCCAGCACCCGACACTCAAATGAAAAACTGTTTTTT
few	TRBV7-2	TRBJ2-2	TRBD1	CASSLVRGHTGELFF	TGTGCCAGCAGCTTAGTCAGGGGGCACACCGGGGAGCTGTTTTTT
few	TRBV7-9	TRBJ2-3	.	CASTPRDGHTDTQYF	TGTGCCAGCACCCCACGGGACGGCCACACAGATACGCAGTATTTT
.	TRBV5-4	TRBJ2-1	TRBD2	CASSLAGATNEQFF	TGTGCCAGCAGCCTAGCGGGGGCGACGAATGAGCAGTTCTTC
many	TRBV2	TRBJ1-5	TRBD1	CASSSRTGSNQPQHF	TGTGCCAGCAGCAGCAGGACAGGGTCGAATCAGCCCCAGCATTTT
many	TRBV7-8	TRBJ1-5	TRBD1	CASSFLDRASNQPQHF	TGTGCCAGCAGCTTCCTGGACAGGGCGAGCAATCAGCCCCAGCATTTT
many	TRBV2	TRBJ1-3	.	CASRAMGLLSSGNTIYF	TGTGCCAGCAGGGCTATGGGACTCCTGAGCTCTGGAAACACCATATATTTT
few	TRBV2	TRBJ2-1	TRBD2	CASTELAGGYNEQFF	TGTGCCAGCACTGAGCTAGCGGGGGGGTACAATGAGCAGTTCTTC
.	TRBV29-1	TRBJ2-7	.	CSANRESPYEQYF	TGCAGCGCAAACAGGGAATCACCCTACGAGCAGTACTTC
.	TRBV10-3	TRBJ1-6	.	CAISKQESSYNSPLHF	TGTGCCATCAGCAAACAGGAGAGCTCCTATAATTCACCCCTCCACTTT
many	TRBV9	TRBJ1-1	TRBD1	CASTQGQGGRSTEAFF	TGTGCCAGCACCCAGGGACAGGGAGGTAGATCTACTGAAGCTTTCTTT